This TCR beta chain derives from a study of regulatory T cells in long-lasting Graves disease (dated by TCRdb to the early 2020s). Background for the entire study: Newly diagnosed Graves' disease patients had taken antithyroid drugs for less than 3 months. A total of approximately 35 samples underwent TCR sequencing: about 13 from persistent and roughly 20 from newly diagnosed Graves' disease patients. The study was registered as a clinical trial and conducted in China. Peripheral blood TCR sequencing and RNA sequencing compared persistent Graves' disease patients with newly diagnosed Graves' disease patients.

The full study reports these points: Persistent Graves' disease patients showed lower TCR Shannon entropy and fewer highly expanded clones than newly diagnosed patients, suggesting clonal expansion. Persistent disease showed preferential use of TRBV28, TRBJ1-2 and TRBJ2-5, whereas newly diagnosed disease favored TRBV20-1 and TRBJ2-1. Persistent patients shared more public clonotypes among themselves (under 3,000) than newly diagnosed patients did (about 900). The authors noted that the small sample size was a limitation that may lower accuracy. Only the TCR beta chain was sequenced and analyzed. Only peripheral blood was studied, because thyroid tissue, the primary lesion, was inaccessible.

Concerning this clonotype itself: Its recognized antigen is unknown. The input lacks base qualities; no much larger clone sits a single base away.

The germline V gene (reference sequence) gives CDR1 as LNHNV and CDR2 as YYDKDF. V lost 0 bases and J lost 3 bases, and the count of bases not matched to a germline gene is 8. CDR3 length: 17 amino acids, cysteine to phenylalanine. Left in the record is the CDR3 DNA by itself, 51 bases read in frame from the first base. Read against the paper, the sample's time point label means: newly diagnosed GD, antithyroid drugs for less than 3 months. RNA was extracted from PBMCs in TRIzol for both TCR sequencing and RNA sequencing. Graves' disease was diagnosed according to American Thyroid Association guidelines. Patients for the study were recruited at an endocrinology department in Xi'an, China. From each patient, around 9 milliliters of peripheral blood was collected into an EDTA anticoagulant tube. PBMCs were isolated by Ficoll Paque Plus density gradient separation without further T cell sorting. An Agilent 2100 Bioanalyzer and agarose gel were used to check RNA quality, while a NanoDrop 2000 measured RNA concentration.

Library creation used multiplex PCR. The sample was run on an Illumina HiSeq 4000. To build TCR beta libraries, CDR3 regions were amplified by Arm-PCR using iRepertoire HTBI primers. Before sequencing, the PCR products went through gel purification. In the paper's pipeline: Across samples, 60 to 80 TRBV and roughly 15 TRBJ segments were identified and used for gene usage analysis of CDR3 amino acid clonotypes. Filtered high-quality paired reads were merged into contigs using COPE and FqMerger. BLAST was used to align contigs to IMGT TRBV, TRBD and TRBJ reference genes, and CDR3 was defined according to IMGT. Any clonotype with a frequency above 0.1% was classified as a highly expanded clone. Shannon entropy was used to measure repertoire diversity, and the Gini coefficient was used to measure V-J evenness. A clonotype found in more than one individual was treated as public. TCRdb applied fastp at Q25 and MiXCR to the public reads, then kept only in-frame beta chains. CDR3 protein duplicates are merged, each entry listing the most common genes and DNA. TCRdb, rather than the study authors, made the V and J calls. Here the sample has under 250,000 distinct CDR3 sequences; approximately 19% occur a single time. The ten most abundant clones make up 12% of the sample.

These data were also reused for a study on T cells in Graves' hyperthyroidism and ophthalmopathy. The second study's authors report: Stable Graves' hyperthyroidism was defined as no progression to ophthalmopathy during 18 months of follow-up. The hyperthyroidism patients were between 18 and 65 years old and newly diagnosed, with a disease duration of less than 2 months. The study excluded patients with uncontrolled infections, other autoimmune diseases, pregnancy or lactation. Diagnoses were established on the basis of clinical symptoms, serum thyroxine and TRAb, thyroid ultrasound, and orbital computed tomography. A first-round RT-PCR of the TCR CDR3 used the HTBI primer set with the Qiagen OneStep RT-PCR kit. Most expanded thyroid clonotypes (frequency above 0.001) were also found in blood, which suggests that blood repertoires may mirror thyroid immune responses. A 13 V-J signature model separated ophthalmopathy from stable hyperthyroidism, with just over 85% sensitivity and about 81% specificity in cross-validation and 80%/75% in testing. During validation, the model predicted progression to ophthalmopathy a median of around 7 months ahead of onset, with around 71% sensitivity and under 85% specificity. To identify TCR V-J signatures that set the groups apart, the researchers used a discovery cohort of about a hundred patients, made up of about 44 with Graves' ophthalmopathy and about 55 with stable Graves' hyperthyroidism. Whether ophthalmopathy could be predicted prospectively was tested in an independent validation cohort made up of about 20 hyperthyroidism patients plus 17 patients who later progressed to ophthalmopathy. The 90 to 100 discovery patients were randomly divided into training and test sets at a 7:3 ratio. In six Graves' hyperthyroidism patients, the study also compared T-cell repertoires from thyroid tissue with T-cell repertoires from blood. Following sampling, methimazole starting at 30 mg daily was given to hyperthyroidism patients, and high-dose intravenous methylprednisolone was given to ophthalmopathy patients. The libraries were constructed in a second round of multiplex PCR and then size-selected and purified. The libraries were sequenced on an Illumina HiSeq2000 using paired-end 100 bp reads. SOAPnuke was used to process the raw data, removing reads that contained adapters or uncalled bases, had a mean Phred below 15, or lacked an exact match to the constant primer or identifier. High-quality paired reads were merged using COPE v1.2.5, and each unique nucleotide sequence was defined as a clonotype. MiTCR v1.1 was used to align the clonotypes against IMGT TRBV, TRBD and TRBJ reference segments. Only V-J combinations with frequency above 0.0001, covering about 99% of repertoires, were analysed. The TCS score was defined as the ratio of F50 (clonal expansion) to E x V (chaos), calculated using BLOSUM62-based TCRdist between CDR3 peptides within each V-J. Welch's t-statistics and random forest reduced 500 to 650 V-J features to fewer than 15, which were used in a naive Bayes classifier (R e1071). No statistical method was used to fix the sample size in advance, and group allocation was not hidden from the investigators. TCR Vbeta CDR3 sequencing of around 130 peripheral blood samples (over 40 ophthalmopathy, 75 or so hyperthyroidism and roughly 17 progressor patients) is reported in the paper.

The sample here was peripheral blood mononuclear cells (PBMCs), taken at new diagnosis, from a patient treated with antithyroid drugs. The chain joins TRBV15 to TRBJ1-5, and 7 bases in between align with TRBD1. The source is a woman in her 30s with Graves disease. Donor details come from another sample of the same person, matched by shared clones. The CDR3 reads CATSRDEAGGLNQPQHF. The DNA sequence reads TGTGCCACCAGCAGAGATGAGGCAGGGGGACTCAATCAGCCCCAGCATTTT. This CDR3, with the reference TRBV15 and TRBJ1-5 proteins standing in past its ends, gives the full variable domain DAMVIQNPRYQVTQFGKPVTLSCSQTLNHNVMYWYQQKSSQAPKLLFHYYDKDFNNEADTPDNFQSRRPNTSFCFLDIRSPGLGDTAMYLCATSRDEAGGLNQPQHFGDGTRLSIL.